The 9 T cell receptor beta chains listed next were all sequenced from one sample in a study of CD8+CD57+ T cells in acquired aplastic anemia. Profiling that covered TCR beta VDJ and CDR3 relied on genomic DNA as its template. TCRdb independently ran MiXCR on the reads; one entry per CDR3 protein. The sample holds 350,000 to 450,000 distinct CDR3 sequences, under 80% seen once. Sample: sorted CD4+, CD8+, or CD8+CD57+ T cells (not recorded which) from PBMCs. Receptors were obtained from a human donor in good health, serving as a control.

The chain recombines TRBV9 with TRBJ2-3; 12 bases align to TRBD2. The CDR3 has 17 amino acids. Unmatched junction bases numbered 9, after V lost 4 bases and J lost 3 bases. The germline V gene encodes CDR1 SGDLS and CDR2 YYNGEE. The chain's CDR3 is CASSSNLAGGLTDTQYF. The CDR3 DNA reads as TGTGCCAGCAGCTCCAACCTAGCGGGGGGGCTGACAGATACGCAGTATTTT.

This clonotype was counted at least ten times. The chain recombines TRBV12-3 or TRBV12-4 with TRBJ2-7; TRBD1 matches at 10 bases. V shed 5 bases and J 6 bases; nucleotides not matched to a gene: 4. This CDR3 contains 13 residues. CDR3 amino acids: CASSPGQGSEQYF. In DNA, the CDR3 is TGTGCCAGCAGTCCGGGACAGGGGAGCGAGCAGTACTTC.

In its sample, this clonotype was seen a few times. V is TRBV2 and J is TRBJ1-1; no clear D. V was pared by 10 bases and J by 0 bases, with 6 bases between. Germline V gene lookup returns CDR1 SNHLY and CDR2 FYNNEI. This CDR3 has 11 amino acids. CDR3 sequence reads: CATILNTEAFF. The CDR3 DNA reads as TGTGCCACAATACTGAACACTGAAGCTTTCTTT.

The gene calls are TRBV5-1 and TRBJ2-3; 9 bases match TRBD2. V lost 1 base, J lost 3 bases, and 6 bases stayed unmatched. The CDR3 consists of 16 residues. Germline assignment: CDR1 SGHRS and CDR2 YFSETQ. CDR3 DNA: TGCGCCAGCAGCTTGATTCTAGCGGGGTTAACAGATACGCAGTATTTT. Encoded protein: CASSLILAGLTDTQYF.

V and J are TRBV29-1 and TRBJ2-7; possible D gene TRBD2, 8 bases. The CDR3 runs to 12 residues. V shed 8 bases and J shed 5 bases, with 16 bases lying between them. The germline V gene encodes CDR1 SQVTM and CDR2 ANQGSEA. The CDR3 DNA is TGCAGCTTATCGGGAGGGGGCCACGAGCAGTACTTC. Translation: CSLSGGGHEQYF.

This clonotype was picked up many times. The rearrangement links TRBV7-2 to TRBJ1-6, with D unclear. CDR1 SGHTA and CDR2 FQGNSA come from the germline V gene. CDR3 length equals 15 residues. Trimming removed 1 base at V and 6 bases at J, with 10 bases between. This CDR3 is CASSLETGANSPLHF. The DNA of the CDR3 is TGTGCCAGCAGCTTAGAAACGGGTGCTAATTCACCCCTCCACTTT.

The chain joins TRBV7-2 to TRBJ2-7, with D tentatively TRBD1 (6 bases). Deletions cut 5 bases from V and 3 bases from J, with 20 bases between. The CDR3 extends over 16 amino acids. Germline CDR1 SGHTA, CDR2 FQGNSA. The CDR3 DNA reads TGTGCCAGCAGCCGCTGGGGGCTCCGGGGCTACTACGAGCAGTACTTC. It specifies CASSRWGLRGYYEQYF.

Comments on this clonotype: It may be a read error: a sequence one base away is much more abundant. V and J are TRBV6-1 and TRBJ1-5; D unresolved. Between the trimmed V and J ends, which lost 9 bases and 2 bases, there was a span of 11 bases. The CDR3 extends over 13 amino acids. CDR1 and CDR2 (germline): MNHNS, SASEGT. The DNA for the CDR3 is TGTGCCAGAGCTGAGGCAGGCAATCAGCCCCAGCATTTT. It yields the protein CARAEAGNQPQHF.

This clonotype was observed many times. The chain links TRBV12-3 or TRBV12-4 to TRBJ1-1, with 7 nucleotides matching TRBD1. The V and J ends lost 7 bases and 6 bases, in that order; junction bases with no gene match: 11. The CDR3 has 14 amino acids. CDR3: CASKGAGPRAEAFF. DNA for the CDR3: TGTGCCAGCAAGGGGGCGGGTCCGAGGGCTGAAGCTTTCTTT.